This T cell receptor beta chain was captured in a study of T cells after yellow fever vaccination. At the level of the study: For low cell numbers, libraries were made with SMART-Seq v4 Ultra Low Input.

In its sample, this clonotype was seen a few times. Its antigen is as yet unknown. Study-wide points: Abundant clonotypes from the bulk population could contaminate FACS-sorted repertoires. A large majority of primary-vaccination clones showed up again after the booster (96% CD4, around 90% CD8). The CD4 compartment and the CD8 compartment contained a small share of clonotypes in common.

In TCRdb, the 5' RACE reads were re-called with MiXCR into one record per CDR3 protein. Of around 320,000 distinct CDR3 sequences in the sample, 7.5% to 9.5% are singletons; the top ten hold about 3.7%. This receptor was identified in a man aged 18 to 30 who received the YFV17D yellow fever vaccine. The sequenced sample was CD4+ T cells sorted from PBMCs, obtained 5 days after the yellow fever booster vaccination.

CDR3 DNA: TGTGCCAGCAGCTGGGACCAGGGGTCACTAGAGACCCAGTACTTC. Protein: CASSWDQGSLETQYF. The chain employs TRBV5-4 and TRBJ2-5, with D maybe TRBD1 (6 bases). This CDR3 comprises 15 residues. Germline lookup yields CDR1 SGHNT and CDR2 YYREEE (reference sequence). Trimming removed 3 bases from V and 4 bases from J, with 16 bases in between.